Below are 17 T cell receptor beta chains sequenced from a single sample in a study of CD8+ T cells in alopecia areata. Treatment meaning: oral pan-JAK inhibitor, 5-10 mg twice daily. In each case, RNA was isolated and then reverse transcribed into cDNA as the sequencing template. Repertoires were generated with immunoSEQ multiplex PCR, while TCRdb's copy carries only in-frame clones and drops some. The sample carries about 42,000 clones, approximately 65% recorded once. The material sequenced was CD8+ T cells sorted from blood, taken at week 4, from a patient treated with tofacitinib. Receptors were obtained from a human donor with alopecia areata.

The chain has TRBV30 and TRBJ1-1, with D unresolved. This CDR3 comprises 13 residues. V was cut by 0 bases and J by 2 bases, with 7 bases left in between. Germline V gives CDR1 GTSNPN, CDR2 SVGIG (reference sequence). CDR3 sequence (DNA): TGTGCCTGGAGTGTAATGATAAACACTGAAGCTTTCTTT. This codes for CAWSVMINTEAFF.

This chain uses TRBV5-1 with TRBJ2-2; TRBD2 agrees at 7 bases. Germline V lookup: CDR1 SGHRS, CDR2 YFSETQ. This CDR3 contains 15 residues. Trimming took 2 bases from V and 2 from J; bases not matched to a gene: 3. The CDR3 region has the DNA TGCGCCAGCAGCTTAAGCGGGATCAACACCGGGGAGCTGTTTTTT. It yields the protein CASSLSGINTGELFF. The full variable domain, with the rest looked up from reference TRBV5-1 and TRBJ2-2, is KAGVTQTPRYLIKTRGQQVTLSCSPISGHRSVSWYQQTPGQGLQFLFEYFSETQRNKGNFPGRFSGRQFSNSRSEMNVSTLELGDSALYLCASSLSGINTGELFFGEGSRLTVL.

J is TRBJ2-1 and V is TRBV6-1, with 12 bases matching TRBD2. Trimming at V came to 2 bases and at J to 4 bases, leaving 18 bases not matched to a gene. The CDR3 extends over 21 amino acids. Germline CDR1 and CDR2: MNHNS and SASEGT. As DNA, the CDR3 is TGTGCCAGCAGTGAACGGTTCTTCACTAGCGGGGGGACCACAGGATACAATGAGCAGTTCTTC. This codes for CASSERFFTSGGTTGYNEQFF.

The chain carries TRBV2 and TRBJ2-5, with D unresolved. Trimming stripped 2 bases from V and 5 bases from J, with 12 bases between. The CDR3 spans 14 residues. Germline CDR1 and CDR2: SNHLY and FYNNEI. This CDR3 reads CASSELLGRETQYF. Written as DNA, the CDR3 is TGTGCCAGCAGTGAATTATTGGGTCGGGAGACCCAGTACTTC.

V gene TRBV27 combines with J gene TRBJ1-2; tentatively, D is TRBD1 (5 bases). Trimming removed 1 base from V and 7 bases from J, with 19 bases in between. The germline V gene has CDR1 MNHEY and CDR2 SMNVEV (reference sequence). The CDR3 covers 16 residues. As DNA, the CDR3 is TGTGCCAGCAGTTTATACCGACAGCCCCGGGAGGGTGGCTACACCTTC. Protein sequence: CASSLYRQPREGGYTF.

The chain is built from TRBV6-6 and TRBJ2-1; 7 bases fit TRBD1. The CDR3 is 12 amino acids. V trimming: 4 bases; J trimming: 8 bases; junction bases outside the gene matches: 2. Germline-derived CDR1 and CDR2 are MNHNY and SVGAGI (reference sequence). CDR3: CASSSQGDEQFF. The CDR3 coding sequence is TGTGCCAGCAGTTCCCAGGGGGATGAGCAGTTCTTC.

This clone was counted a single time. The chain combines TRBV27 with TRBJ1-5; D remains ambiguous. V shed 3 bases and J shed 4 bases, with 7 bases lying between them. Germline lookup yields CDR1 MNHEY and CDR2 SMNVEV (reference sequence). The CDR3 is 13 residues long. Here the CDR3 reads CASSFTANQPQHF. The CDR3 DNA reads as TGTGCCAGCAGTTTCACAGCTAATCAGCCCCAGCATTTT.

V and J are TRBV4-1 and TRBJ2-5; D uncertain. V lost 8 bases and J lost 5, with 15 bases in between. CDR1 and CDR2 from the germline V gene are MGHRA and YSYEKL. The CDR3 totals 13 residues. The DNA for the CDR3 is TGCGCCAGCGCCCCGGACCTGGAGGAGACCCAGTACTTC. Its translation: CASAPDLEETQYF.

The chain has TRBV29-1 and TRBJ2-1, with TRBD2 as a possible D gene (5 bases). The length of the CDR3 is 10 residues. V was shortened by 2 bases and J by 9 bases, with 5 bases between the two germline ends. Germline CDR1 is SQVTM and CDR2 is ANQGSEA. The CDR3 here is CSVESGEQFF. In DNA, the CDR3 is TGCAGCGTTGAAAGCGGTGAGCAGTTCTTC.

The rearrangement joins TRBV4-3 to TRBJ2-7, with D perhaps matching TRBD2 (6 bases). V gave up 0 bases and J gave up 3 bases, with 9 bases separating them. Germline CDR1 is LGHNA and CDR2 is YSLEER. This CDR3 region has 14 residues. Here the CDR3 DNA reads TGCGCCAGCAGCCAAGATCGTAGCGGCTACGAGCAGTACTTC. Translated: CASSQDRSGYEQYF.

This clone was recorded once. An end of the junction does not agree with germline; a read error may underlie this. This chain joins TRBV29-1 and TRBJ1-2; no clear D gene. This CDR3 has 12 residues. The germline CDR1 and CDR2 sequences are SQVTM and ANQGSEA. CDR3 bases: TGCGGCGTCCCCGTAGGGCATGGTGGCTACACCTTC. This encodes CGVPVGHGGYTF.

This clone counts as large. This chain connects TRBV19 to TRBJ1-1; 10 nucleotides agree with TRBD1. The length of the CDR3 is 13 residues. Germline CDR1 and CDR2: LNHDA and SQIVND (reference sequence). V gave up 8 bases and J gave up 5 bases; unmatched junction bases: 5. The CDR3 sequence: CASWDRGETEAFF. CDR3 nucleotides: TGTGCCAGTTGGGACAGGGGTGAAACTGAAGCTTTCTTT. The full variable domain, with the rest looked up from reference TRBV19 and TRBJ1-1, is DGGITQSPKYLFRKEGQNVTLSCEQNLNHDAMYWYRQDPGQGLRLIYYSQIVNDFQKGDIAEGYSVSREKKESFPLTVTSAQKNPTAFYLCASWDRGETEAFFGQGTRLTVV.

The rearrangement links TRBV29-1 to TRBJ2-1, with 9 bases aligning to TRBD2. V gave up 0 bases and J gave up 8 bases; unmatched junction bases: 5. The length of the CDR3 is 14 residues. CDR1 SQVTM and CDR2 ANQGSEA come from the germline V gene. DNA of the CDR3: TGCAGCGTTGAAGAGCGGGGGGGGCGATATGAGCAGTTCTTC. Protein product: CSVEERGGRYEQFF.

The chain combines TRBV19 with TRBJ1-1; a possible D gene is TRBD1 (5 bases). Per germline, CDR1 LNHDA and CDR2 SQIVND (reference sequence). V shed 8 bases and J shed 1 base, with 8 bases lying between them. The CDR3 consists of 12 residues. The CDR3 is CASAQGNTEAFF. The CDR3 bases are TGTGCCAGTGCGCAGGGGAACACTGAAGCTTTCTTT.

V usage is TRBV7-2 and J usage is TRBJ1-2; tentative D call: TRBD1 (6 bases). The CDR3 runs 14 residues. Germline CDR1 reads SGHTA; CDR2 reads FQGNSA. V was cut by 4 bases and J by 5 bases, with 14 bases left in between. As DNA, the CDR3 is TGTGCCAGCAGCTGGGGGCGTAACGATTATGGCTACACCTTC. Amino acids: CASSWGRNDYGYTF.

This clone has more than one count but fewer than ten. This chain connects TRBV27 to TRBJ2-1, with D possibly TRBD2 on 6 matching bases. V was cut by 10 bases and J by 0 bases, with 13 bases left in between. Germline V gene sequence: CDR1 MNHEY, CDR2 SMNVEV (reference sequence). CDR3 length equals 14 residues. The CDR3 sequence: CATNPGSSYNEQFF. DNA for the CDR3: TGTGCCACAAACCCCGGGAGCTCCTACAATGAGCAGTTCTTC.

The chain carries TRBV30 and TRBJ1-1; possible D gene TRBD1, 6 bases. Trimming left V 8 bases short and J 4 bases short, with 8 bases between. Germline V CDR1 and CDR2: GTSNPN, SVGIG (reference sequence). CDR3 size: 10 residues. CDR3 region: CAGGGTEAFF. The DNA for the CDR3 is TGTGCCGGAGGGGGCACTGAAGCTTTCTTT.